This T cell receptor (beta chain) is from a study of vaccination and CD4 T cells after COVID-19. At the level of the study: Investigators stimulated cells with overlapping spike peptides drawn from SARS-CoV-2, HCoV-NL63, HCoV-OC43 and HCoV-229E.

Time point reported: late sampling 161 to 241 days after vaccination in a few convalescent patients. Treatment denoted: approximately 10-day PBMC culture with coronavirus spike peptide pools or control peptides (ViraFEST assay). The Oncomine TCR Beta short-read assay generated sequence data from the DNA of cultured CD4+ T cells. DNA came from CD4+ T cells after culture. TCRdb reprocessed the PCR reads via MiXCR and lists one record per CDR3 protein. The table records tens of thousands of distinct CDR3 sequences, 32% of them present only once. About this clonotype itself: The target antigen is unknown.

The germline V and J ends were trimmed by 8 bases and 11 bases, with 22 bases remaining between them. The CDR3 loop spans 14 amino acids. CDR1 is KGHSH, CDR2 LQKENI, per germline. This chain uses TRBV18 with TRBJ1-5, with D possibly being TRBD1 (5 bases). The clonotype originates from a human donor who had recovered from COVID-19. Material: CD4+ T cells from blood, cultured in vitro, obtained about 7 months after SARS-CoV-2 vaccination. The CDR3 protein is CASASPFGGYTQHF. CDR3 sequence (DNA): TGTGCCAGCGCATCACCTTTCGGGGGGTATACCCAGCATTTT. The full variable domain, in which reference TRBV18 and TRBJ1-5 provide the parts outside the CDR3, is NAGVMQNPRHLVRRRGQEARLRCSPMKGHSHVYWYRQLPEEGLKFMVYLQKENIIDESGMPKERFSAEFPKEGPSILRIQQVVRGDSAAYFCASASPFGGYTQHFGDGTRLSIL.